A selection of T cell receptor beta chains follows, all from one sample in a study of T cells in Graves' hyperthyroidism and ophthalmopathy. One entry per CDR3 protein, called by TCRdb with MiXCR from the multiplex PCR reads. This table holds about 640,000 distinct CDR3 sequences, 20% found once. Sequencing used blood. All receptors come from a man aged 25-45 years with Graves' ophthalmopathy. CDR3s include the opening cysteine and the closing phenylalanine or tryptophan. The order of the fields is V gene, D gene, J gene, clone size, CDR3 DNA, CDR3 protein. D genes are given only for firm matches. Size values are once, few and many counts, or a class for expanded clones, and some rows have none.

TRBV7-6	TRBD2	TRBJ2-1	few	TGTGCCAGCAGCTTAGCCGGTAGCGGGATATCCAATGAGCAGTTCTTC	CASSLAGSGISNEQFF
TRBV10-3	NA	TRBJ2-1	NA	TGTGCCATCAGTGAGGGACTTCCGGAGCAGTTCTTC	CAISEGLPEQFF
TRBV27	NA	TRBJ2-5	NA	TGTGCCAGCAGGCTGCCCGGGGCCAGGGAGACCCAGTACTTC	CASRLPGARETQYF
TRBV20-1	NA	TRBJ2-7	few	TGCAGTGCTAGTAGGCGCGCCCTCTCCTACGAGCAGTACTTC	CSASRRALSYEQYF
TRBV7-2	NA	TRBJ1-2	NA	TGTGCCAGCAGCTTAAGAGACAAAATCGTCTATGGCTACACCTTC	CASSLRDKIVYGYTF
TRBV7-2	TRBD1	TRBJ2-1	many	TGTGCCAGCAGCTCCCAGGGGGCTCTGGTGAAACCGTACAGCAATGAGCAGTTCTTC	CASSSQGALVKPYSNEQFF
TRBV11-3	TRBD2	TRBJ2-3	few	TGTGCCAGCAGCTTAGGGGAAGGACTAGCGGGAGCAGATACGCAGTATTTT	CASSLGEGLAGADTQYF
TRBV10-3	TRBD1	TRBJ2-7	few	TGTGCCATCAGTAAGACAGGGGCCACCTACGAGCAGTACTTC	CAISKTGATYEQYF
TRBV3-1	NA	TRBJ1-3	NA	TGTGCCAGCAGCGTCTGGGCCGGGACAACTGGAAACACCATATATTTT	CASSVWAGTTGNTIYF
TRBV5-1	NA	TRBJ2-1	few	TGCGCCAGCAGCCCCCAGGCTTCCGGGATCCGCCAGAATGAGCAGTTCTTC	CASSPQASGIRQNEQFF
TRBV12-3/TRBV12-4	NA	TRBJ2-7	few	TGTGCCAGCAGTTTAGCTCCGTACCCCTGGCACGAGCAGTACTTC	CASSLAPYPWHEQYF
TRBV7-9	NA	TRBJ2-7	NA	TGTGCCAGCAGCTTATTGGGCAGGGGGGACGAGCAGTACTTC	CASSLLGRGDEQYF
TRBV20-1	NA	TRBJ2-1	NA	TGCAGTGCTAGAGATGGGGGCCGCCCCAATGAGCAGTTCTTC	CSARDGGRPNEQFF
TRBV12-3/TRBV12-4	TRBD2	TRBJ2-7	many	TGTGCCAGCAGTTTTCGGCTAGCGGGACCCTACGAGCAGTACTTC	CASSFRLAGPYEQYF
TRBV4-1	NA	TRBJ2-7	NA	TGCGCCAGCAACGTAACCACGGGACAAGGGCAGTACTTC	CASNVTTGQGQYF
TRBV30	NA	TRBJ2-7	NA	TGTGCCTGGAGTGGTCCCGTACTTTCCACCGGATCCTTCTCCTACGAGCAGTACTTC	CAWSGPVLSTGSFSYEQYF
TRBV5-1	TRBD2	TRBJ2-5	few	TGCGCCAGCAGCTTTCGGACTAGCGGGAGAAAGGAGGCCCAGTACTTC	CASSFRTSGRKEAQYF
TRBV19	TRBD1	TRBJ2-1	NA	TGTGCCAGTAGCTTCCGGGACAGCCACAATGAGCAGTTCTTC	CASSFRDSHNEQFF
TRBV20-1	NA	TRBJ2-7	many	TGCAGTGCTAGAGTTCCGTGGCAGACCTACGAGCAGTACTTC	CSARVPWQTYEQYF
TRBV2	NA	TRBJ1-3	NA	TGTGCCAGCAGTGAGGGGCCAGTGAGCTCTGGAAACACCATATATTTT	CASSEGPVSSGNTIYF
TRBV11-2	NA	TRBJ2-1	few	TGTGCCAGCAGCTTAGTTAAGTACAATGAGCAGTTCTTC	CASSLVKYNEQFF
TRBV6-1	TRBD1	TRBJ1-5	NA	TGTGCCAGCAGGGAATGGCGGGAGACAGGGGGGAGACAGCCCCAGCATTTT	CASREWRETGGRQPQHF
TRBV2	NA	TRBJ1-5	many	TGTGCCAGCAGGGTAGACACTAGCAATCAGCCCCAGCATTTT	CASRVDTSNQPQHF
TRBV11-1	TRBD1	TRBJ2-7	many	TGTGCCAGCAGACACGGGACAGACTACGAGCAGTACTTC	CASRHGTDYEQYF
TRBV7-3	TRBD2	TRBJ2-1	few	TGTGCCAGCAGCTTACAGGGACTAGCGGATTACAATGAGCAGTTCTTC	CASSLQGLADYNEQFF
TRBV5-1	NA	TRBJ2-7	NA	TGCGCCAGCAGCCTCTTGGGGGAAGGCACCTACGAGCAGTACTTC	CASSLLGEGTYEQYF
TRBV20-1	TRBD2	TRBJ2-2	few	TGCAGTGCTAGAGATTATAGCGGGGCGAACACCGGGGAGCTGTTTTTT	CSARDYSGANTGELFF
TRBV7-3	TRBD1	TRBJ2-5	few	TGTGCCAGCAGTTTGACCGGGACAGCCCAAGAGACCCAGTACTTC	CASSLTGTAQETQYF
TRBV27	NA	TRBJ2-1	few	TGTGCCAGCAGTTTCCCAGGGGGGGGGAATGAGCAGTTCTTC	CASSFPGGGNEQFF
TRBV28	NA	TRBJ2-3	many	TGTGCCAGCAGTCTCGCCGTACGGGTGAGCACAGATACGCAGTATTTT	CASSLAVRVSTDTQYF
TRBV6-1	NA	TRBJ1-4	few	TGTGCCAGCAGTGGGTATGAAAAACTGTTTTTT	CASSGYEKLFF
TRBV11-2	NA	TRBJ2-1	NA	TGTGCCAGCAGCTTAGCTCGGTGGCAGATCAGCTCCTACAATGAGCAGTTCTTC	CASSLARWQISSYNEQFF
TRBV2	TRBD1	TRBJ2-3	NA	TGTGCCAGCAGCCTGGAACAGGGGGGCGGCACAGATACGCAGTATTTT	CASSLEQGGGTDTQYF
TRBV7-3	NA	TRBJ2-7	NA	TGTGCCAGCAGCTTTCAGCCCAGGACCAAATCCTACGAGCAGTACTTC	CASSFQPRTKSYEQYF
TRBV7-6	NA	TRBJ2-3	NA	TGTGCCAGCAGCTTAGAGGCTACAGGGAAGCGAGATACGCAGTATTTT	CASSLEATGKRDTQYF
TRBV28	NA	TRBJ2-3	many	TGTGCCAGCAGTTTAACCCACACCCCACTAGGTGAAAGCACAGATACGCAGTATTTT	CASSLTHTPLGESTDTQYF
TRBV28	NA	TRBJ1-1	many	TGTGCCAGCAGTTTAGCTCCGCCTCGGAACACTGAAGCTTTCTTT	CASSLAPPRNTEAFF
TRBV11-3	NA	TRBJ2-2	NA	TGTGCCAGCAGCCCAAGGGAAGGGCCGAACACCGGGGAGCTGTTTTTT	CASSPREGPNTGELFF
TRBV14	NA	TRBJ1-1	NA	TGTGCCAGCAGTCGCCCGGGGGTAGGTGAAGCTTTCTTT	CASSRPGVGEAFF
TRBV12-3/TRBV12-4	TRBD2	TRBJ2-3	few	TGTGCCAGCAGTTTAGCGAAACTAGCGCGGGGGGGGACAGATACGCAGTATTTT	CASSLAKLARGGTDTQYF
TRBV4-1	TRBD1	TRBJ1-1	few	TGCGCCAGCAGCCAAGTGGGAGGGGGCGGGGGCCGCACTGAAGCTTTCTTT	CASSQVGGGGGRTEAFF
TRBV28	NA	TRBJ2-7	many	TGTGCCAGCAGTCAGCTCTCCCGGGACTCCTACGAGCAGTACTTC	CASSQLSRDSYEQYF
TRBV28	TRBD1	TRBJ2-7	NA	TGTGCCAGCATAGGACAGGGAACTTTTTACGAGCAGTACTTC	CASIGQGTFYEQYF
TRBV24-1	TRBD1	TRBJ1-2	NA	TGTGCCACCAGTGATTCTGCCGGGACAGGGCTTAACTATGGCTACACCTTC	CATSDSAGTGLNYGYTF
TRBV7-2	NA	TRBJ2-2	NA	TGTGCCAGCAGCTTATTCGATCCTTACACCGGGGAGCTGTTTTTT	CASSLFDPYTGELFF
TRBV10-3	NA	TRBJ2-7	few	TGTGCCATCAGTGACCAGGGGCGAATCCACGAGCAGTACTTC	CAISDQGRIHEQYF
TRBV28	NA	TRBJ2-3	NA	TGTGCCACCTCAGGGGACGGGAGTGTAGATACGCAGTATTTT	CATSGDGSVDTQYF
TRBV27	TRBD1	TRBJ1-1	many	TGTGCCAGCAGTTTGACAGGGGTGGGGACTGAAGCTTTCTTT	CASSLTGVGTEAFF